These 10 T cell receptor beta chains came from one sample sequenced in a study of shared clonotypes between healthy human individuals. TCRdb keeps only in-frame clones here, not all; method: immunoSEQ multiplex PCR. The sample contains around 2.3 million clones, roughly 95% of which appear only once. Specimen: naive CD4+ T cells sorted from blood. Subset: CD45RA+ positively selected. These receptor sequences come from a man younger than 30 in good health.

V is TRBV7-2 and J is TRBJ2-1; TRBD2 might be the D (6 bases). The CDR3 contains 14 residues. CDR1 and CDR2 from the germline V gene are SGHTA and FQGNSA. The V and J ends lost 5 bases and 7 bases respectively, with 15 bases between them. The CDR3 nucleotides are TGTGCCAGCAGCCACGGGGAGGCGGGAAATGAGCAGTTCTTC. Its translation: CASSHGEAGNEQFF.

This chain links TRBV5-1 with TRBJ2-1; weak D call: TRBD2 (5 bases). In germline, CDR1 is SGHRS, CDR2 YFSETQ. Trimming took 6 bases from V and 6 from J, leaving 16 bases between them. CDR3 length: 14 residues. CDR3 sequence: CASKQTGSSNEQFF. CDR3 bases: TGCGCCAGCAAACAGACGGGGTCAAGCAATGAGCAGTTCTTC.

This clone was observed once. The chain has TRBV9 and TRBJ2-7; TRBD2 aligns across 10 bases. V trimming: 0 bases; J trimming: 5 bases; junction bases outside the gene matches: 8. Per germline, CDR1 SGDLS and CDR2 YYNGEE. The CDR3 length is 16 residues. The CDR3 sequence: CASSVAVLAGVHEQYF. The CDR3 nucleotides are TGTGCCAGCAGCGTAGCGGTCCTAGCGGGAGTCCACGAGCAGTACTTC. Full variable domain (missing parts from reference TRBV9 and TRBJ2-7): DSGVTQTPKHLITATGQRVTLRCSPRSGDLSVYWYQQSLDQGLQFLIQYYNGEERAKGNILERFSAQQFPDLHSELNLSSLELGDSALYFCASSVAVLAGVHEQYFGPGTRLTVT.

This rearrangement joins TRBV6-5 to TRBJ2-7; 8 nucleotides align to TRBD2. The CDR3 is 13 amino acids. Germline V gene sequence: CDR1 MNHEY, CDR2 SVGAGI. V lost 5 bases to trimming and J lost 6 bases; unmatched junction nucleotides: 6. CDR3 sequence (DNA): TGTGCCAGCAGTGCCGGGACTAGATCCGAGCAGTACTTC. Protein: CASSAGTRSEQYF.

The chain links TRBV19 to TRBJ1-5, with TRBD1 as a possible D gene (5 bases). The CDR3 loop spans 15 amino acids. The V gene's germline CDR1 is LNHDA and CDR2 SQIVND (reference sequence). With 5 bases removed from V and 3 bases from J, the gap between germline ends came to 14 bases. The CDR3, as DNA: TGTGCCAGTAGTCCCACAGGAGAGGTCAATCAGCCCCAGCATTTT. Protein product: CASSPTGEVNQPQHF.

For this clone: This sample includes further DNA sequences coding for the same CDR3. The CDR3 spells CASSYGGTYNSPLHF. CDR3 DNA: TGTGCCAGCAGTTATGGGGGAACCTATAATTCACCCCTCCACTTT. The chain uses TRBV6-5 and TRBJ1-6; perhaps TRBD1 as D (5 bases). The CDR3 runs to 15 residues. Germline CDR1 is MNHEY and CDR2 is SVGAGI. V was shortened by 3 bases and J by 2 bases, with 8 bases between the two germline ends.

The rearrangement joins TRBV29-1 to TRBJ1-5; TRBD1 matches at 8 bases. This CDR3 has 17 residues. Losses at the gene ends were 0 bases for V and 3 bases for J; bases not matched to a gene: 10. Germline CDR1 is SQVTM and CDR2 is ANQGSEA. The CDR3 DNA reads TGCAGCGTTGAAGATTTCTCCGGACAGGGAAACAATCAGCCCCAGCATTTT. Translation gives CSVEDFSGQGNNQPQHF.

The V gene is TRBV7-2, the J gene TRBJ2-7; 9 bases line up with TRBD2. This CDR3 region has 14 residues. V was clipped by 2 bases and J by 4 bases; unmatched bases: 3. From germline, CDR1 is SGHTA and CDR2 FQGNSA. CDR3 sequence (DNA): TGTGCCAGCAGCTTAACGCGGGAGGGATACGAGCAGTACTTC. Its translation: CASSLTREGYEQYF.

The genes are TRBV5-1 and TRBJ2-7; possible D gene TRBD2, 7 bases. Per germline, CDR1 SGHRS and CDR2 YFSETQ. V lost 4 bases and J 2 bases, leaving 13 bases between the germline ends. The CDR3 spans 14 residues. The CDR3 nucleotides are TGCGCCAGCAGCGAGGGGGGGGTACCCTACGAGCAGTACTTC. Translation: CASSEGGVPYEQYF. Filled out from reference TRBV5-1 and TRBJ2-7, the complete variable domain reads KAGVTQTPRYLIKTRGQQVTLSCSPISGHRSVSWYQQTPGQGLQFLFEYFSETQRNKGNFPGRFSGRQFSNSRSEMNVSTLELGDSALYLCASSEGGVPYEQYFGPGTRLTVT.

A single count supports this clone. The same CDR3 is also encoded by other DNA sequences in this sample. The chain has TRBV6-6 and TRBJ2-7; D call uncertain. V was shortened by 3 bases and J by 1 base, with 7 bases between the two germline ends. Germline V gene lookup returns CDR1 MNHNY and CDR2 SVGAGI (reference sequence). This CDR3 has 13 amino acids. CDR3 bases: TGTGCCAGCAGTTATGGTCAGTCCTACGAGCAGTACTTC. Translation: CASSYGQSYEQYF.